The present entry profiles one T cell receptor beta chain with its context. Its antigen is unidentified. These data come from a study of post-analysis software for immune sequencing data. Whole-study findings and limits: People with multiple sclerosis had a significantly lower normalized Chao1 diversity than controls did. The study found TRBV5-6, TRBV5-1 and TRBV20-1 among roughly 5 TRBV segments more frequent in patients than controls. F measure showed strong co-clustering of same-batch samples.

The authors incorporated unique molecular identifiers into the TCR beta cDNA libraries. Once roughly 1 to 10 million T cells were used, 400,000 to 550,000 cDNA molecules resulted. TCRdb ran MiXCR on the PCR reads and lists one entry per CDR3 protein. Counted here are hundreds of thousands of distinct CDR3 sequences, 55% to 70% occurring once; the ten biggest clones make up about 11%. Unmatched junction bases numbered 7, after V lost 1 base and J lost 5 bases. The CDR3 is 16 residues long. The germline V gene encodes CDR1 SGHRS and CDR2 YFSETQ. This receptor was identified in a girl aged 2-10 years with multiple sclerosis. The V and J genes are TRBV5-1 and TRBJ2-1, with 9 bases fitting TRBD2. Input material: blood. As DNA, the CDR3 is TGCGCCAGCAGCTTGAGAGCGGGGGGCGATAACAATGAGCAGTTCTTC. Translating gives CASSLRAGGDNNEQFF.